A single sample gave rise to the 30 T cell receptor beta chains below, sequenced in a study of cytomegalovirus exposure and HLA in healthy donors. Primers included in the PCR were 60 Vbeta and 13 Jbeta primers. Sequencing used immunoSEQ multiplex PCR; TCRdb keeps in-frame clones, though not all of them. Of 150,000 to 200,000 clones listed, roughly 72% were seen once; the top ten hold more than 0.8%. Sequencing used PBMCs. The source of these receptors is a woman in her thirties or forties in good health and CMV-seronegative.

V usage is TRBV9 and J usage is TRBJ2-3; 7 bases are a match to TRBD2. This CDR3 is 15 amino acids long. Germline lookup yields CDR1 SGDLS and CDR2 YYNGEE. V was clipped by 2 bases and J by 6 bases; unmatched bases: 9. The CDR3 is CASSVMTSPSDTQYF. For the CDR3, the DNA is TGTGCCAGCAGCGTCATGACTAGCCCGTCGGATACGCAGTATTTT.

The chain combines TRBV15 with TRBJ2-7; D is uncertain. V was shortened by 0 bases and J by 1 base, with 10 bases between the two germline ends. CDR1 is LNHNV and CDR2 is YYDKDF in the germline V gene (reference sequence). This CDR3 comprises 15 residues. CDR3 coding DNA: TGTGCCACCAGCAGAGATATTGGCCCGTCCTACGAGCAGTACTTC. As protein: CATSRDIGPSYEQYF.

The chain carries TRBV7-3 and TRBJ2-1; D is unresolved. V lost 1 base to trimming and J lost 0 bases, with 10 bases between them. The CDR3 sequence is 16 residues long. From germline, CDR1 is SGHTA and CDR2 FQGTGA. The CDR3 loop reads CASSLNPGSSYNEQFF. The CDR3 DNA reads TGTGCCAGCAGCTTAAATCCTGGTAGCTCCTACAATGAGCAGTTCTTC.

In this sample, this clone turned up once. The V gene is TRBV5-5, the J gene TRBJ2-2, with D uncertain. The germline gives CDR1 SGHKS, CDR2 YYEKEE (reference sequence). CDR3 length equals 13 residues. Between the trimmed V and J ends, which lost 1 base and 6 bases, there was a span of 7 bases. CDR3 region: CASSLTVPGELFF. CDR3 bases: TGTGCCAGCAGCTTGACTGTACCCGGGGAGCTGTTTTTT. Complete variable domain (other parts from reference TRBV5-5 and TRBJ2-2): DAGVTQSPTHLIKTRGQQVTLRCSPISGHKSVSWYQQVLGQGPQFIFQYYEKEERGRGNFPDRFSARQFPNYSSELNVNALLLGDSALYLCASSLTVPGELFFGEGSRLTVL.

V usage is TRBV19 and J usage is TRBJ1-1; tentatively, D is TRBD1 (6 bases). The CDR3 totals 15 residues. Germline V gene lookup returns CDR1 LNHDA and CDR2 SQIVND (reference sequence). V was shortened by 6 bases and J by 0 bases, with 14 bases between the two germline ends. This CDR3 reads CASRRQALMNTEAFF. In DNA, the CDR3 is TGTGCCAGTAGAAGACAGGCGCTCATGAACACTGAAGCTTTCTTT.

The chain uses TRBV11-2 and TRBJ2-2, with 9 positions matching TRBD2. The CDR3 runs to 15 residues. CDR1 and CDR2 from the germline V gene are SGHAT and FQNNGV. The V segment lost 6 bases and the J segment 6 bases; nucleotides outside the gene matches: 8. CDR3 sequence (DNA): TGTGCCAGCAGGTTTAGCGGGAGTGAGGCCGGGGAGCTGTTTTTT. This encodes CASRFSGSEAGELFF. Combining the CDR3 with reference TRBV11-2 and TRBJ2-2 gives the whole variable domain EAGVAQSPRYKIIEKRQSVAFWCNPISGHATLYWYQQILGQGPKLLIQFQNNGVVDDSQLPKDRFSAERLKGVDSTLKIQPAKLEDSAVYLCASRFSGSEAGELFFGEGSRLTVL.

This clone was seen only a few times. This chain joins TRBV28 and TRBJ1-2; D call uncertain. Trimming pared 1 base from V and 4 bases from J, leaving 13 bases between. This CDR3 has 15 residues. Germline-derived CDR1 and CDR2 are MDHEN and SYDVKM. The CDR3 region has the DNA TGTGCCAGCAGTTTATCGACTTTGGCCGTCTATGGCTACACCTTC. Amino acid sequence: CASSLSTLAVYGYTF.

This clone was observed a handful of times. V gene TRBV6-5 combines with J gene TRBJ2-5, with 11 bases matching TRBD1. The DNA matches TRBJ2-7 better at its end, which makes the J call doubtful. The CDR3 length is 15 residues. The germline CDR1 and CDR2 sequences are MNHEY and SVGAGI. The CDR3 DNA reads as TGTGCCAGCAGTTACAGGGACAGGGGGGTCCACGAGCAGTACTTC. Translation gives CASSYRDRGVHEQYF.

J is TRBJ2-2 and V is TRBV30; D may be TRBD1 (5 bases). The CDR3 has 13 amino acids. CDR1 GTSNPN and CDR2 SVGIG come from the germline V gene (reference sequence). Trimming took 1 base from V and 3 from J, leaving 6 bases between them. As DNA, the CDR3 is TGTGCCTGGAGTGGGACACACACCGGGGAGCTGTTTTTT. Amino acid sequence: CAWSGTHTGELFF.

The chain links TRBV18 to TRBJ1-5, with a possible D match to TRBD1 (6 bases). The germline V gene encodes CDR1 KGHSH and CDR2 LQKENI. The CDR3 contains 13 residues. The V gene lost 6 bases and the J gene lost 7 bases, with 13 bases spanning the gap. The CDR3 is CASSSGRGQPQHF. CDR3 sequence (DNA): TGTGCCAGCTCGTCAGGAAGGGGGCAGCCCCAGCATTTT. The full variable domain, completed using reference TRBV18 and TRBJ1-5, is NAGVMQNPRHLVRRRGQEARLRCSPMKGHSHVYWYRQLPEEGLKFMVYLQKENIIDESGMPKERFSAEFPKEGPSILRIQQVVRGDSAAYFCASSSGRGQPQHFGDGTRLSIL.

This chain connects TRBV19 to TRBJ1-2, with 10 nucleotides matching TRBD1. Germline loops: CDR1 LNHDA, CDR2 SQIVND (reference sequence). Trimming cost V 3 bases and J 1 base; bases outside gene matches: 8. The CDR3 is made up of 17 amino acids. The CDR3 region is CASSMGGDRGRNYGYTF. Here the CDR3 DNA reads TGTGCCAGTAGTATGGGGGGGGACAGGGGCCGTAACTATGGCTACACCTTC.

This sequence joins TRBV7-8 and TRBJ1-3; TRBD1 aligns across 8 bases. V was clipped by 1 base and J by 4 bases; unmatched bases: 6. This CDR3 contains 16 residues. Per the germline V gene, CDR1 is SGHVS and CDR2 is FQNEAQ. CDR3 sequence (DNA): TGTGCCAGCAGCTTAGGACAGGGGCGTTCGGGAAACACCATATATTTT. Protein sequence: CASSLGQGRSGNTIYF.

This clone was seen only once. This rearrangement joins TRBV10-3 to TRBJ2-3; TRBD2 agrees at 11 bases. The CDR3 spans 18 residues. V lost 2 bases, J lost 1 base, and 8 bases stayed unmatched. Germline lookup yields CDR1 ENHRY and CDR2 SYGVKD. The CDR3 loop is CAISERLAGGLGTDTQYF. The CDR3, as DNA: TGTGCCATCAGTGAGAGGCTAGCGGGAGGATTGGGCACAGATACGCAGTATTTT.

Comment on this clone: Other DNA sequences in this specimen translate into the identical CDR3. The chain employs TRBV5-4 and TRBJ1-2, with a tentative D call TRBD1 (6 bases). The germline gives CDR1 SGHNT, CDR2 YYREEE (reference sequence). CDR3 size: 13 residues. V lost 4 bases to trimming and J lost 5 bases, with 12 bases between them. As DNA, the CDR3 is TGTGCCAGCAGCCCCGACAGGAATTATGGCTACACCTTC. This encodes CASSPDRNYGYTF.

This rearrangement joins TRBV27 to TRBJ1-5, with 10 bases aligning to TRBD1. Trimming at V came to 7 bases and at J to 3 bases, leaving 9 bases not matched to a gene. CDR1 is MNHEY, CDR2 SMNVEV, per germline (reference sequence). CDR3 size: 16 residues. The CDR3 here is CASNSLGQGINQPQHF. The DNA of the CDR3 is TGTGCCAGCAACTCCCTGGGACAGGGGATCAATCAGCCCCAGCATTTT.

The gene calls are TRBV7-6 and TRBJ2-1, with D perhaps matching TRBD1 (5 bases). The V end lost 2 bases, the J end lost 6 bases, and 14 bases lay between the germline ends. There are 15 residues in the CDR3. CDR1 is SGHVS and CDR2 is FNYEAQ in the germline V gene. This CDR3 reads CASSLLGRIGNEQFF. CDR3 nucleotide sequence: TGTGCCAGCAGCTTATTGGGGCGAATAGGCAATGAGCAGTTCTTC.

The chain recombines TRBV10-3 with TRBJ2-3; TRBD2 aligns across 7 bases. The V gene's germline CDR1 is ENHRY and CDR2 SYGVKD. V was clipped by 4 bases and J by 2 bases; unmatched bases: 3. CDR3 size: 14 residues. The CDR3 bases are TGTGCCATCAGTGGGGGGGGGAACACAGATACGCAGTATTTT. Encoded protein: CAISGGGNTDTQYF.

The rearrangement links TRBV7-9 to TRBJ2-7; D gene uncertain. Trimming removed 0 bases from V and 6 bases from J, with 6 bases in between. The CDR3 covers 12 residues. Germline V gives CDR1 SEHNR, CDR2 FQNEAQ (reference sequence). CDR3 coding DNA: TGTGCCAGCAGCTTAGCCAGGCCCGAGCAGTACTTC. It codes for CASSLARPEQYF.

The chain combines TRBV18 with TRBJ1-1; 7 bases line up with TRBD1. The V gene end was trimmed by 6 bases and the J gene end by 6 bases; junction bases not matched to a gene: 4. The CDR3 spans 12 residues. Germline values: CDR1 KGHSH, CDR2 LQKENI. This chain's CDR3 is CASSTGFAEAFF. As DNA, the CDR3 is TGTGCCAGCTCGACAGGGTTCGCTGAAGCTTTCTTT. Drawing the rest from reference TRBV18 and TRBJ1-1, the complete variable domain is NAGVMQNPRHLVRRRGQEARLRCSPMKGHSHVYWYRQLPEEGLKFMVYLQKENIIDESGMPKERFSAEFPKEGPSILRIQQVVRGDSAAYFCASSTGFAEAFFGQGTRLTVV.

J is TRBJ2-1 and V is TRBV2; perhaps TRBD2 as D (5 bases). The CDR3 length is 16 residues. V lost 3 bases and J 7 bases, leaving 19 bases between the germline ends. From germline, CDR1 is SNHLY and CDR2 FYNNEI. This CDR3 reads CASSEELAPTQNEQFF. In DNA form, the CDR3 reads TGTGCCAGCAGTGAGGAGCTAGCCCCCACGCAGAATGAGCAGTTCTTC.

The chain uses TRBV5-1 and TRBJ2-1; 11 nucleotides line up with TRBD1. Germline assignment: CDR1 SGHRS and CDR2 YFSETQ. Trimming cost V 0 bases and J 8 bases; bases outside gene matches: 1. The CDR3 consists of 14 residues. As DNA, the CDR3 is TGCGCCAGCAGCTTGGGGGACAGGGGGGATGAGCAGTTCTTC. Its protein product is CASSLGDRGDEQFF.

About this clone: The junction and the germline gene differ at one end; a read error may be behind it. The rearrangement links TRBV7-9 to TRBJ2-3; tentative D call: TRBD2 (5 bases). From germline, CDR1 is SEHNR and CDR2 FQNEAQ (reference sequence). This CDR3 has 12 amino acids. The CDR3 DNA is TGTGCCAGCAGCTTAGTGGACTCCCGAGAAGATTTT. Translating it yields CASSLVDSREDF.

This sequence joins TRBV19 and TRBJ2-7; TRBD1 aligns across 8 bases. CDR3 length: 19 amino acids. J was trimmed by 5 bases and V by 5 bases; bases with no gene match: 23. Germline V lookup: CDR1 LNHDA, CDR2 SQIVND (reference sequence). CDR3 amino acids: CASSSDSGSGQGRRNEQYF. CDR3 in DNA: TGTGCCAGTAGTTCAGACTCTGGGTCCGGACAGGGTCGCAGGAACGAGCAGTACTTC.

The rearrangement joins TRBV2 to TRBJ2-2; perhaps TRBD2 as D (6 bases). This CDR3 is built from 13 residues. Germline assignment: CDR1 SNHLY and CDR2 FYNNEI. The V and J ends lost 10 bases and 7 bases respectively, with 16 bases between them. The CDR3 sequence is CATRGRSGGELFF. CDR3 nucleotide sequence: TGTGCCACCCGGGGGAGGAGCGGCGGGGAGCTGTTTTTT.

A few counts support this clone. This chain uses TRBV6-1 with TRBJ1-1; 10 bases are shared with TRBD1. Germline CDR1 reads MNHNS; CDR2 reads SASEGT. CDR3 length equals 15 residues. J gave up 5 bases and V 6 bases, and 9 bases lay outside the gene matches. This CDR3 reads CASSPLRDRGTEAFF. The CDR3 DNA follows: TGTGCCAGCAGCCCCCTCCGGGACAGGGGAACTGAAGCTTTCTTT.

The J gene is TRBJ2-7, the V gene TRBV30, with D perhaps TRBD1 (5 bases). Per germline, CDR1 GTSNPN and CDR2 SVGIG (reference sequence). The V end was cut by 3 bases, the J end by 2 bases, with 14 bases between. The CDR3 contains 14 residues. The CDR3 sequence is CAWSTGTGAYEQYF. The CDR3 coding sequence is TGTGCCTGGAGCACAGGTACAGGTGCCTACGAGCAGTACTTC.

The J gene is TRBJ1-1, the V gene TRBV5-1; 7 bases are shared with TRBD1. The germline gives CDR1 SGHRS, CDR2 YFSETQ. The CDR3 totals 16 residues. V shed 5 bases and J 1 base; nucleotides not matched to a gene: 11. The CDR3 bases are TGCGCCAGCAGACAGTTTGGGGGACAGCCGAACACTGAAGCTTTCTTT. This gives the protein CASRQFGGQPNTEAFF.

The V and J genes are TRBV30 and TRBJ2-2; TRBD1 agrees at 9 bases. This CDR3 has 14 amino acids. With 5 bases clipped from V and 5 bases from J, the junction kept 6 bases outside the gene matches. From germline, CDR1 is GTSNPN and CDR2 SVGIG (reference sequence). The CDR3 sequence: CAWVGTGMTGELFF. CDR3 sequence (DNA): TGTGCCTGGGTAGGGACAGGGATGACCGGGGAGCTGTTTTTT.

This clone was detected a few times. The sample carries other DNA sequences with the same CDR3. V usage is TRBV18 and J usage is TRBJ1-5; possible D gene TRBD1, 5 bases. The length of the CDR3 is 13 residues. Trimming pared 3 bases from V and 5 bases from J, leaving 8 bases between. Germline V gene lookup returns CDR1 KGHSH and CDR2 LQKENI. The CDR3 DNA follows: TGTGCCAGCTCACCCGGCAGGGATCAGCCCCAGCATTTT. It is translated as CASSPGRDQPQHF.

The V call is TRBV19, the J call TRBJ1-1; TRBD1 matches 7 bases. Per the germline V gene, CDR1 is LNHDA and CDR2 is SQIVND (reference sequence). V was clipped by 5 bases and J by 8 bases; unmatched bases: 8. This CDR3 has 13 amino acids. As DNA, the CDR3 is TGTGCCAGTAGTCCCCGGACAGGTGGGGAAGCTTTCTTT. Protein product: CASSPRTGGEAFF. Full variable domain (missing parts from reference TRBV19 and TRBJ1-1): DGGITQSPKYLFRKEGQNVTLSCEQNLNHDAMYWYRQDPGQGLRLIYYSQIVNDFQKGDIAEGYSVSREKKESFPLTVTSAQKNPTAFYLCASSPRTGGEAFFGQGTRLTVV.